The T cell receptor (beta chain) described here comes from a study of T cell responses to AZD1222 COVID-19 vaccine. The V gene lost 7 bases and the J gene lost 7 bases, with 14 bases spanning the gap. Germline CDR1 is MNHEY and CDR2 is SVGAGI. This CDR3 is 13 amino acids long. This table comes from immunoSEQ multiplex PCR, and its TCRdb copy is limited to in-frame clones, with some not included. Of approximately 150,000 clones detected, approximately 94% appear once; the ten largest clones hold over 0.95%. On this clone: Its antigen is currently unknown.

Regarding the study as a whole: Two AZD1222 administrations were followed by greater Spike-specific TCR breadth and depth. Donors skewed white British and female; clonal diversity was possibly underestimated.

This chain connects TRBV6-5 to TRBJ2-1; D is perhaps TRBD2 (6 bases). This TCR came from an adult in good health. The sample in question was peripheral blood, obtained on day 0 of AZD1222 vaccination. CDR3 in DNA: TGTGCCAGCAAGGGAAACGGGGGTAATGAGCAGTTCTTC. Protein: CASKGNGGNEQFF.